A selection of T cell receptor beta chains follows, all from one sample in a study of lymphopenia after photon versus proton radiotherapy. TCRdb keeps only in-frame clones here, not all; method: immunoSEQ multiplex PCR. The sample holds 15,000 to 20,000 clones, more than 85% seen once. The specimen was peripheral blood, collected from a patient treated with photon-based radiotherapy. The receptors come from a middle-aged woman with cholangiocarcinoma. The conserved cysteine and the conserved F or W are not part of the CDR3 here.

v_call cdr3_aa
TRBV7-9 ASSLVGGLGETQY
TRBV7-6 ASSRTSSGNTIY
TRBV7-3 ASSPGLASYEQY
TRBV7-8 ASSLVQGVNQPQH
TRBV10-1 ASSAGDRASNYGYT
TRBV5-6 ASSLEGKGTEAF
TRBV7-3 ASSTSVGVTNEQF
TRBV13 ASSSLPTTQPYNEQF
TRBV9 ASSPRLGPAEKLF
TRBV7-9 ASSHRVPINTEAF
TRBV30 AWAPGLPNYGYT
TRBV6-5 ASSYSGLEGEQF
TRBV10-3 AISDERVGRETGANTIY
TRBV5-1 ATGGLNEQF
TRBV5-1 ASSLETGGGEKLF
TRBV29-1 SVGQGLNTEAF
TRBV7-9 ASSFSGTGSHEQY
TRBV7-9 ASSLVIAGLSNEQF
TRBV19 ASSGGQRSETQY
TRBV28 ASRVPSGNTIY
TRBV6-5 ASSPQTAYEQY
TRBV2 ASSLGVLNTEAF
TRBV9 ASSASGGWRNTIY
TRBV9 ASSTTGLNTEAF
TRBV5-1 ASSLAPRPDSGNTIY
TRBV6-1 ASSARYPYEQY